One and the same sample provided the 9 T cell receptor beta chains below, sequenced in a study of CD8+CD57+ T cells in acquired aplastic anemia. Genomic DNA, the template, was used for profiling of the TCR beta VDJ and CDR3. TCRdb recomputed calls from the reads with MiXCR, one row per CDR3 protein. The profile shows about 190,000 distinct CDR3 sequences, around 50% of them singletons. Sequencing was done on a sample of sorted CD4+, CD8+, or CD8+CD57+ T cells (not recorded which) from PBMCs. The receptors come from a human donor in good health, serving as a control.

The gene calls are TRBV25-1 and TRBJ2-2; weak D call: TRBD1 (8 bases). V lost 3 bases to trimming and J lost 4 bases, with 15 bases between them. Germline V gene data show CDR1 as MGHDK and CDR2 as SYGVNS. The CDR3 is made up of 16 amino acids. The chain's CDR3 is CASSDQQGGGTGELFF. The CDR3 DNA is TGTGCCAGCAGTGACCAACAGGGGGGGGGCACCGGGGAGCTGTTTTTT.

This clonotype was counted many times. The chain uses TRBV2 and TRBJ1-1; maybe TRBD1 (5 bases). This CDR3 is built from 15 residues. Between the trimmed V and J ends, which lost 5 bases and 0 bases, there was a span of 13 bases. Germline V gene data show CDR1 as SNHLY and CDR2 as FYNNEI. The CDR3 region is CASSKDTHMNTEAFF. As DNA, the CDR3 is TGTGCCAGCAGTAAGGACACACACATGAACACTGAAGCTTTCTTT.

This chain joins TRBV29-1 and TRBJ1-2; maybe TRBD1 (5 bases). This CDR3 contains 11 residues. The germline V and J ends were trimmed by 5 bases and 6 bases, with 10 bases remaining between them. Germline loops: CDR1 SQVTM, CDR2 ANQGSEA. The CDR3 spells CSVPLTDGYTF. In DNA, the CDR3 is TGCAGCGTTCCTTTGACAGATGGCTACACCTTC.

This clonotype was seen only a few times. CDR3 region: CSARTVQETQYF. CDR3 DNA sequence: TGCAGCGCAAGGACAGTCCAAGAGACCCAGTACTTC. This chain connects TRBV29-1 to TRBJ2-5; tentative D call: TRBD1 (6 bases). The ends were cut back, 7 bases at V and 1 base at J, with 10 bases in the middle. The germline V gene encodes CDR1 SQVTM and CDR2 ANQGSEA. The CDR3 extends over 12 amino acids.

In this sample, this clonotype turned up a few times. A much more abundant neighbour one base away suggests this may be a read error. The genes are TRBV24-1 and TRBJ1-4, with a tentative D call TRBD1 (5 bases). The germline V gene encodes CDR1 KGHDR and CDR2 SFDVKD. The V gene lost 4 bases and the J gene lost 5 bases, with 13 bases spanning the gap. The CDR3 spans 15 residues. As DNA, the CDR3 is TGTGCCACCAGTGACCTTCATGGGGGGAATGAAAAACTGTTTTTT. Protein product: CATSDLHGGNEKLFF.

V is TRBV6-6 and J is TRBJ2-7; tentatively, D is TRBD1 (7 bases). This CDR3 has 16 amino acids. The V end lost 6 bases, the J end lost 0 bases, and 18 bases lay between the germline ends. Germline lookup yields CDR1 MNHNY and CDR2 SVGAGI (reference sequence). The CDR3 DNA is TGTGCCAGCAGCAAACCACAGGGGAGGAGCTCCTACGAGCAGTACTTC. Residues: CASSKPQGRSSYEQYF.

This chain joins TRBV10-3 and TRBJ1-2; D ambiguous. The CDR3 covers 15 residues. The V gene's germline CDR1 is ENHRY and CDR2 SYGVKD. The V gene lost 10 bases and the J gene lost 5 bases, with 23 bases spanning the gap. The CDR3 sequence: CASSQDRASEYGYTF. In nucleotides, the CDR3 is TGTGCCAGCAGCCAAGATAGGGCCTCAGAGTATGGCTACACCTTC.

The CDR3 region is CASNKRGDSYNEQFF. In nucleotides, the CDR3 is TGTGCCAGCAACAAGAGGGGGGATTCCTACAATGAGCAGTTCTTC. The chain employs TRBV7-2 and TRBJ2-1; D tentatively reads TRBD1 or TRBD2 (6 bases each). Germline CDR1 reads SGHTA; CDR2 reads FQGNSA. V was pared by 7 bases and J by 1 base, with 14 bases between. The CDR3 runs 15 residues.

V and J are TRBV2 and TRBJ2-7; the D gene is possibly TRBD1 (6 bases). Germline CDR1 SNHLY, CDR2 FYNNEI. CDR3 length: 13 amino acids. With 5 bases removed from V and 1 base from J, the gap between germline ends came to 9 bases. The CDR3 region is CASSPDRSYEQYF. The CDR3 DNA sequence: TGTGCCAGCAGTCCTGACAGGTCCTACGAGCAGTACTTC.